This TCR beta chain was identified in a study of blood T cell repertoires in COVID-19. About the research overall: Material from acute and convalescent COVID-19 was sourced from the United States, Italy and Spain. Nucleic acid was either cDNA or gDNA, and it came from T cells, B-cell-depleted T cells, or PBMCs.

The germline V gene has CDR1 MNHNY and CDR2 SVGAGI (reference sequence). The CDR3 length is 16 residues. Trimming removed 5 bases from V and 2 bases from J; junction bases left unmatched: 11. How the authors handled the data: Reference gene primer amplification yielded estimated nucleated cell counts. The repertoire was sequenced with immunoSEQ multiplex PCR; TCRdb's copy has only in-frame clones and lacks some. V and J calls and clone size are those listed in that table; D and trimming were worked out from the DNA. The sample has about 39,000 clones, 70% to 90% seen once. The sequence was collected from a man between 65 and 85 years old with acute or convalescent COVID-19. The rearrangement uses TRBV6-6 and TRBJ1-1; 7 bases are a match to TRBD1. The sequenced sample consisted of peripheral blood. The CDR3 DNA sequence: TGTGCCAGCAGTCGAGCAGGGGGTCTAAAAAACACTGAAGCTTTCTTT. This translates into CASSRAGGLKNTEAFF.